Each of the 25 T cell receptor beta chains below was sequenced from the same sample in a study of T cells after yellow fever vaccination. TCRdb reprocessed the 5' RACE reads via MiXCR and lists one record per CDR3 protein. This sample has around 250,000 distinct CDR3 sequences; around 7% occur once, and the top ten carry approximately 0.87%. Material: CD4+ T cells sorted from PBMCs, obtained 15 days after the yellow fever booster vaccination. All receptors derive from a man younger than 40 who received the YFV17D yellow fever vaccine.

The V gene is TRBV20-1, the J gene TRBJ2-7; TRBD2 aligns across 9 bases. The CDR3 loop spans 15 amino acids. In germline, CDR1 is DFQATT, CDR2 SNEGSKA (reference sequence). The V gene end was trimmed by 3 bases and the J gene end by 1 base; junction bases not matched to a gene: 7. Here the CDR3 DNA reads TGCAGTGCTAGGGATAGCGGGAGTAGATCCTACGAGCAGTACTTC. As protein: CSARDSGSRSYEQYF.

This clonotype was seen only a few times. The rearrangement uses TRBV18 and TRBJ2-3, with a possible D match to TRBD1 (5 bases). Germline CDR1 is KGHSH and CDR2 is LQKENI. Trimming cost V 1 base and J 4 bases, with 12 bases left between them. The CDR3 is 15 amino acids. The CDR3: CASSPQPGAADTQYF. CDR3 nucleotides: TGTGCCAGCTCACCACAACCTGGGGCCGCAGATACGCAGTATTTT.

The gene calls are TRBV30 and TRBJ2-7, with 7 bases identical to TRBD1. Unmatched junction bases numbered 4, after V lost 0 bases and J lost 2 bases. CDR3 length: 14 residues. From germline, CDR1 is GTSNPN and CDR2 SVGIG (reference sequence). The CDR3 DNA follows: TGTGCCTGGAGTGTACAGGGGCGCACCTACGAGCAGTACTTC. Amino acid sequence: CAWSVQGRTYEQYF.

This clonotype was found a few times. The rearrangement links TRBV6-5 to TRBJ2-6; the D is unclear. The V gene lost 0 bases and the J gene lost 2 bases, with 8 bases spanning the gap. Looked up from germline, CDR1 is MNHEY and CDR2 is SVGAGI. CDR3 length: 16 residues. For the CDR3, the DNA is TGTGCCAGCAGTTACTCGATCCAGGCTGGGGCCAACGTCCTGACTTTC. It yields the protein CASSYSIQAGANVLTF.

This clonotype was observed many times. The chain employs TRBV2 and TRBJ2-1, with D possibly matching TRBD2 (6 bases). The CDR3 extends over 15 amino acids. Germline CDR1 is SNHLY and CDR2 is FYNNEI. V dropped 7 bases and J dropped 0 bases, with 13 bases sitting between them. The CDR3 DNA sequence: TGTGCCAGCAAACGGAGGGGACTCTCCTACAATGAGCAGTTCTTC. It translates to CASKRRGLSYNEQFF.

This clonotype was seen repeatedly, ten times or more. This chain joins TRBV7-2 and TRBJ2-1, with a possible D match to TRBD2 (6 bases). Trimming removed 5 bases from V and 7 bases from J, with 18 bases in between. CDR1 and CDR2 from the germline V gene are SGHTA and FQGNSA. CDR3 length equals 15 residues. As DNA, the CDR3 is TGTGCCAGCAGCCCGCCGGGACGCGGGATTAATGAGCAGTTCTTC. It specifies CASSPPGRGINEQFF.

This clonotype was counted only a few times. CDR3 DNA: TGTGCCAGCGTCCGGGCGGGAAGGCAAGAGACCCAGTACTTC. Its translation is CASVRAGRQETQYF. The rearrangement joins TRBV28 to TRBJ2-5; D may be TRBD2 (6 bases). The CDR3 extends over 14 amino acids. The germline V and J ends were trimmed by 8 bases and 2 bases, with 15 bases remaining between them. CDR1 MDHEN and CDR2 SYDVKM come from the germline V gene.

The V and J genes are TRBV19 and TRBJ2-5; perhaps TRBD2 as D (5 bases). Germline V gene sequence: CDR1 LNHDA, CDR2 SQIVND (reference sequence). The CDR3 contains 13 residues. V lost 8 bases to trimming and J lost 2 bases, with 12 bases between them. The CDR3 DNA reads TGTGCCAGTGCCGACCCGGGACAAGAGACCCAGTACTTC. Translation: CASADPGQETQYF.

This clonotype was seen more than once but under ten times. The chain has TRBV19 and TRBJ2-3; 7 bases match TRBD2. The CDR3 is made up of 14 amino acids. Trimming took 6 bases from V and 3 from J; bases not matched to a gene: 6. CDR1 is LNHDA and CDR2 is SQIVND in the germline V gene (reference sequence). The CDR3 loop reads CASRVGGRTDTQYF. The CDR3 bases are TGTGCCAGTAGAGTCGGGGGGAGGACAGATACGCAGTATTTT.

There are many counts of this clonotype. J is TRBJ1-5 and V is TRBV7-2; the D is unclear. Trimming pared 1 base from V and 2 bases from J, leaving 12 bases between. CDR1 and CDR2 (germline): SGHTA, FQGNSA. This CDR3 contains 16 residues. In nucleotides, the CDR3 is TGTGCCAGCAGCTTAGACTCTTCCCCCGGCAATCAGCCCCAGCATTTT. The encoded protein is CASSLDSSPGNQPQHF.

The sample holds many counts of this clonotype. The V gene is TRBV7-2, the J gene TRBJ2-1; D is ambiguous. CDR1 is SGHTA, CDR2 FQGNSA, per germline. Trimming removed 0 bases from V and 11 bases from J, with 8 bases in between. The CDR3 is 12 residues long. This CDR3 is CASSLAMGKQFF. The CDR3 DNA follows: TGTGCCAGCAGCTTAGCGATGGGGAAGCAGTTCTTC.

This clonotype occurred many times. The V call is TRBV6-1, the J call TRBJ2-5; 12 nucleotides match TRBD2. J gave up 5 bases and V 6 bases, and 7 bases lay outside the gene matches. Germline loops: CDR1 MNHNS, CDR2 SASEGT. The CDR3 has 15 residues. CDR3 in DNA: TGTGCCAGCAGGAGGACTAGCGGGATTTCGGAGACCCAGTACTTC. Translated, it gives CASRRTSGISETQYF.

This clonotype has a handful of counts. Here the CDR3 reads CASSWALGPQHF. For the CDR3, the DNA is TGTGCCAGCAGCTGGGCCCTGGGGCCCCAGCATTTT. This chain joins TRBV28 and TRBJ1-5; D gene ambiguous. V lost 6 bases and J 9 bases, leaving 12 bases between the germline ends. Germline V gives CDR1 MDHEN, CDR2 SYDVKM. The CDR3 is made up of 12 amino acids. Filled out from reference TRBV28 and TRBJ1-5, the complete variable domain reads DVKVTQSSRYLVKRTGEKVFLECVQDMDHENMFWYRQDPGLGLRLIYFSYDVKMKEKGDIPEGYSVSREKKERFSLILESASTNQTSMYLCASSWALGPQHFGDGTRLSIL.

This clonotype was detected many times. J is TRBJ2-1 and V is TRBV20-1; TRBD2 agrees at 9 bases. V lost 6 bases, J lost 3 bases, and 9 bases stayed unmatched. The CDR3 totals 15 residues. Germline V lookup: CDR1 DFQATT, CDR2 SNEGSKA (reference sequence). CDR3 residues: CSARGSGRVYNEQFF. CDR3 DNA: TGCAGTGCCCGAGGTAGCGGGAGAGTCTACAATGAGCAGTTCTTC.

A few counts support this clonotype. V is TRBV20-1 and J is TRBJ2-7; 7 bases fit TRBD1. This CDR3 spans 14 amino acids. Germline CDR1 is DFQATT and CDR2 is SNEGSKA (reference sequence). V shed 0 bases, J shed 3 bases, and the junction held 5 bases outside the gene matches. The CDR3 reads CSARDLDRIYEQYF. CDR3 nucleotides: TGCAGTGCTAGAGACCTGGACAGGATCTACGAGCAGTACTTC.

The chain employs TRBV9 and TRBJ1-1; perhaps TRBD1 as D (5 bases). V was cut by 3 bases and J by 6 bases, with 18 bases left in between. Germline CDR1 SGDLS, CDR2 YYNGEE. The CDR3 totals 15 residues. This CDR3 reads CASSASYWVGAEAFF. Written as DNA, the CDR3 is TGTGCCAGCAGCGCCTCGTACTGGGTGGGGGCTGAAGCTTTCTTT.

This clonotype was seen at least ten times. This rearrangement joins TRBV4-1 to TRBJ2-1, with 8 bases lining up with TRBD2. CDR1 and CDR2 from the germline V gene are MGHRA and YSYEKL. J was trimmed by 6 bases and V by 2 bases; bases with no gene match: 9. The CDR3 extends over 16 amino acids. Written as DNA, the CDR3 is TGCGCCAGCAGCCAATCCAGCGGGAGTGGAGGCAATGAGCAGTTCTTC. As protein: CASSQSSGSGGNEQFF.

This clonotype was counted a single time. The CDR3 DNA reads as TGCAGTGCTTTCGAGTCAGGGAACTCCTATAATTCACCCCTCCACTTT. Translating it yields CSAFESGNSYNSPLHF. J is TRBJ1-6 and V is TRBV20-1, with D possibly matching TRBD1 (5 bases). Germline V gene lookup returns CDR1 DFQATT and CDR2 SNEGSKA (reference sequence). Trimming took off 5 bases at V and 0 bases at J, with 14 bases between the two ends. This CDR3 has 16 amino acids.

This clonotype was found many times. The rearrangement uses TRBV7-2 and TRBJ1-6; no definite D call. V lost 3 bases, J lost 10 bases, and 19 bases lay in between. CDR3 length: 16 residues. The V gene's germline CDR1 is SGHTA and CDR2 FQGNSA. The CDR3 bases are TGTGCCAGCAGCTTTGCCCTCCCCACTAGACGGTCACCCCTCCACTTT. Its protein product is CASSFALPTRRSPLHF.

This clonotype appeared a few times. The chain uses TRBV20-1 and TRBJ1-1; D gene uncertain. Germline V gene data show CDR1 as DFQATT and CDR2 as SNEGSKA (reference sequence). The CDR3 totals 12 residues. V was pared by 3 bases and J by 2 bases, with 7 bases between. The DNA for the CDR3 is TGCAGTGCTAGTACTGGTAACACTGAAGCTTTCTTT. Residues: CSASTGNTEAFF.

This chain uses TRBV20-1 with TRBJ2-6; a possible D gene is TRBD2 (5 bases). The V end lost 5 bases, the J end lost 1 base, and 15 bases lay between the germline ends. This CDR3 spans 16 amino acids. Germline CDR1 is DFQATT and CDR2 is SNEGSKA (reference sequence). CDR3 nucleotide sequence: TGCAGTGCTGGGAGCAGGCTCCCGTCTGGGGCCAACGTCCTGACTTTC. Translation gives CSAGSRLPSGANVLTF.

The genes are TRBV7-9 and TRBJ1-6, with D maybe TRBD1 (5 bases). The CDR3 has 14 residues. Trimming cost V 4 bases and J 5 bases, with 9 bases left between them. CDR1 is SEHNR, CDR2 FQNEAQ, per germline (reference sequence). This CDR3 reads CASSSQGDNSPLHF. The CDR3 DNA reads TGTGCCAGCAGCTCCCAGGGTGATAATTCACCCCTCCACTTT.

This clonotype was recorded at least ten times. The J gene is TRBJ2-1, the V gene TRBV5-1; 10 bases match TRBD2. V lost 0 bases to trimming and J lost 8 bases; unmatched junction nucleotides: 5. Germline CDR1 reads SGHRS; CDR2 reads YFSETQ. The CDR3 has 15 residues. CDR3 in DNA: TGCGCCAGCAGCTTGGTCTCTAGCGGGAGCTATGAGCAGTTCTTC. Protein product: CASSLVSSGSYEQFF.

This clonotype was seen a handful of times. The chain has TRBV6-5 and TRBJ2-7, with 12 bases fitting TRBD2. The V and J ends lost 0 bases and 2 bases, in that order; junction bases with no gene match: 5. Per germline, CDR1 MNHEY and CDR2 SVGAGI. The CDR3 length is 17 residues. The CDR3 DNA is TGTGCCAGCAGTTACTCGAGAACTAGCGGGAGGACCTACGAGCAGTACTTC. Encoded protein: CASSYSRTSGRTYEQYF.

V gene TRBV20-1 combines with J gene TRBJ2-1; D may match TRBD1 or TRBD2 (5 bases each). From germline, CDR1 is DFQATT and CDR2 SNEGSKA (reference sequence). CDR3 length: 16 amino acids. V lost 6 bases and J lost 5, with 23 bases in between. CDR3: CSAPGFSGRSNNEQFF. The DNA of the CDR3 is TGCAGTGCCCCTGGTTTCTCGGGACGTTCCAACAATGAGCAGTTCTTC.